This T cell receptor (beta chain) was observed in a study of Graves' ophthalmopathy and Graves' hyperthyroidism. General study points: Ophthalmopathy cases were distinguished from stable hyperthyroidism by a 13-signature model, reaching 85% to 90% sensitivity and around 77% specificity. Blood was where most expanded thyroid clonotypes above 0.001 frequency also turned up. The model predicted ophthalmopathy progression with 70.59% sensitivity and 72.22% specificity.

Between the trimmed V and J ends, which lost 5 bases and 7 bases, there was a span of 15 bases. This CDR3 contains 14 residues. Germline V gene lookup returns CDR1 DFQATT and CDR2 SNEGSKA (reference sequence). Note on this clonotype: Its specificity is unknown.

TCR beta CDR3 regions were amplified from RNA transcripts. RT-PCR was first run with HTBI primers, then multiplex PCR in a second round. TCRdb itself ran the multiplex PCR reads through MiXCR, one entry per CDR3 protein. Of around 520,000 distinct CDR3 sequences listed, about 40% were seen once; the top ten hold 4% to 5%. This sequence was found in an adult man with Graves' hyperthyroidism. Material for sequencing was peripheral blood or thyroid tissue (not recorded which). The V and J genes are TRBV20-1 and TRBJ1-6; D is undetermined. The CDR3 sequence: CSAPGGQANSPLHF. CDR3 nucleotide sequence: TGCAGTGCTCCTGGAGGGCAGGCCAATTCACCCCTCCACTTT.